This TCR beta chain was captured by sequencing in a study of cytomegalovirus exposure and HLA in healthy donors. This clone was picked up a small number of times. The antigen is undetermined. Whole-study findings and limits: The authors later linked a missense DCLRE1C variant to TCR beta V- and J-gene trimming. A highly shared variant cluster was judged a likely technical artifact.

The CDR3 covers 14 residues. Germline CDR1 reads SGHDN; CDR2 reads FVKESK. V dropped 0 bases and J dropped 7 bases, with 12 bases sitting between them. Regarding donors, all were healthy bone marrow donors. The PCR had 60 Vbeta and 13 Jbeta primers. Produced via immunoSEQ multiplex PCR; TCRdb's table is partial and in-frame only. The sample lists 100,000 to 150,000 clones, more than 8% occurring once. This clonotype was obtained from a man in his forties in good health and CMV-seronegative. Material for sequencing was PBMCs. V gene TRBV14 combines with J gene TRBJ1-2; a possible D gene is TRBD1 (6 bases). CDR3 residues: CASSQDPGEGGYTF. CDR3 DNA sequence: TGTGCCAGCAGCCAAGATCCAGGGGAGGGTGGCTACACCTTC.